Listed below are T cell receptor beta chains from one sample, sequenced in a study of cytomegalovirus exposure and HLA in healthy donors. Sequenced by immunoSEQ multiplex PCR; TCRdb stores in-frame clones only, minus some. The sample includes a few hundred thousand clones, almost 85% of them seen just once. Sequenced sample: PBMCs. The source is a woman aged 40 to 49 in good health and CMV-seronegative. The CDR3 runs from the conserved cysteine through the conserved F or W. The D gene is left open where the match is weak. Some rows have no size entry. The others give once, few or many, or a class for an expanded clone.

j_call: TRBJ2-5; d_call: TRBD2; clone_size: .; v_call: TRBV27; cdr3_aa: CASKRTSGETQYF; cdr3_nt: TGTGCCAGCAAGCGGACTAGCGGGGAGACCCAGTACTTC
j_call: TRBJ2-1; d_call: .; clone_size: .; v_call: TRBV6-6; cdr3_aa: CASGANYNEQFF; cdr3_nt: TGTGCCAGCGGGGCCAACTACAATGAGCAGTTCTTC
j_call: TRBJ1-1; d_call: TRBD1; clone_size: .; v_call: TRBV5-1; cdr3_aa: CASSFGQGMTEAFF; cdr3_nt: TGCGCCAGCAGCTTCGGACAGGGGATGACTGAAGCTTTCTTT
j_call: TRBJ1-1; d_call: .; clone_size: .; v_call: TRBV7-9; cdr3_aa: CASSPPGSEAFF; cdr3_nt: TGTGCCAGCAGCCCCCCGGGGTCTGAAGCTTTCTTT
j_call: TRBJ2-3; d_call: TRBD2; clone_size: few; v_call: TRBV4-1; cdr3_aa: CASSQASGGAYTQYF; cdr3_nt: TGCGCCAGCAGCCAAGCGAGCGGGGGGGCCTATACGCAGTATTTT
j_call: TRBJ1-4; d_call: TRBD1; clone_size: .; v_call: TRBV28; cdr3_aa: CASSFLGQVNEKLFF; cdr3_nt: TGTGCCAGCAGTTTCCTCGGACAGGTTAATGAAAAACTGTTTTTT
j_call: TRBJ2-5; d_call: TRBD2; clone_size: .; v_call: TRBV4-2; cdr3_aa: CATRPGLAGQETQYF; cdr3_nt: TGTGCCACGCGCCCCGGGCTAGCGGGACAAGAGACCCAGTACTTC
j_call: TRBJ1-6; d_call: .; clone_size: .; v_call: TRBV5-4; cdr3_aa: CASSLSNSPLHF; cdr3_nt: TGTGCCAGCAGCTTAAGCAATTCACCCCTCCACTTT
j_call: TRBJ2-1; d_call: TRBD2; clone_size: .; v_call: TRBV7-2; cdr3_aa: CASRDFGGAYNEQFF; cdr3_nt: TGTGCCAGCAGAGACTTCGGGGGGGCTTACAATGAGCAGTTCTTC
j_call: TRBJ2-5; d_call: TRBD2; clone_size: .; v_call: TRBV7-2; cdr3_aa: CASSRGGVGETQYF; cdr3_nt: TGTGCCAGCAGCCGGGGGGGGGTTGGAGAGACCCAGTACTTC
j_call: TRBJ2-7; d_call: .; clone_size: few; v_call: TRBV7-2; cdr3_aa: CASSWARGGGLSYEQYF; cdr3_nt: TGTGCCAGCAGCTGGGCGCGCGGCGGGGGCCTATCCTACGAGCAGTACTTC
j_call: TRBJ2-7; d_call: TRBD1; clone_size: once; v_call: TRBV5-5; cdr3_aa: CASSLSTGTGTYEQYF; cdr3_nt: TGTGCCAGCAGCTTGTCTACCGGGACAGGGACCTACGAGCAGTACTTC
j_call: TRBJ1-4; d_call: TRBD1; clone_size: .; v_call: TRBV15; cdr3_aa: CATSDRQGAYPEKLFF; cdr3_nt: TGTGCCACCAGCGATAGACAGGGGGCTTATCCTGAAAAACTGTTTTTT
j_call: TRBJ1-4; d_call: TRBD1; clone_size: .; v_call: TRBV7-9; cdr3_aa: CASSLGQGSEKLFF; cdr3_nt: TGTGCCAGCAGCTTAGGACAGGGGAGTGAAAAACTGTTTTTT
j_call: TRBJ2-3; d_call: .; clone_size: .; v_call: TRBV28; cdr3_aa: CASRPGHSTDTQYF; cdr3_nt: TGTGCCAGCAGACCGGGACACAGCACAGATACGCAGTATTTT
j_call: TRBJ2-7; d_call: .; clone_size: .; v_call: TRBV10-3; cdr3_aa: CAISESETRRESSYEQYF; cdr3_nt: TGTGCCATCAGTGAGTCGGAGACTAGACGCGAAAGCTCCTACGAGCAGTACTTC
j_call: TRBJ1-2; d_call: TRBD1; clone_size: .; v_call: TRBV20-1; cdr3_aa: CSAMDRGAF; cdr3_nt: TGCAGTGCTATGGACAGGGGGGCCTTC
j_call: TRBJ1-1; d_call: .; clone_size: .; v_call: TRBV27; cdr3_aa: CASSLSGRDTEAFF; cdr3_nt: TGTGCCAGCAGTTTATCAGGGAGGGACACTGAAGCTTTCTTT
j_call: TRBJ1-1; d_call: .; clone_size: .; v_call: TRBV5-4; cdr3_aa: CASSLRGIRLAEAFF; cdr3_nt: TGTGCCAGCAGCCTCCGAGGGATTCGGTTGGCTGAAGCTTTCTTT
j_call: TRBJ1-2; d_call: TRBD1; clone_size: .; v_call: TRBV5-4; cdr3_aa: CASSLEGTGIIGYTF; cdr3_nt: TGTGCCAGCAGCCTGGAAGGGACAGGAATAATTGGCTACACCTTC
j_call: TRBJ2-2; d_call: .; clone_size: once; v_call: TRBV11-2; cdr3_aa: CASSPTPNTGELFF; cdr3_nt: TGTGCCAGCAGCCCGACACCGAACACCGGGGAGCTGTTTTTT
j_call: TRBJ2-7; d_call: TRBD1; clone_size: .; v_call: TRBV28; cdr3_aa: CASSPRDRGRHF; cdr3_nt: TGTGCCAGCAGCCCCCGGGACAGGGGTAGGCACTTC
j_call: TRBJ2-5; d_call: .; clone_size: .; v_call: TRBV11-3; cdr3_aa: CASSLVPTEETQYF; cdr3_nt: TGTGCCAGCAGCTTAGTCCCCACGGAAGAGACCCAGTACTTC
j_call: TRBJ1-5; d_call: TRBD1; clone_size: once; v_call: TRBV18; cdr3_aa: CASSPQGASNQPQHF; cdr3_nt: TGTGCCAGCTCACCACAGGGGGCGAGTAATCAGCCCCAGCATTTT
j_call: TRBJ2-3; d_call: .; clone_size: .; v_call: TRBV5-1; cdr3_aa: CASSLYPSGEDTQYF; cdr3_nt: TGCGCCAGCAGCTTGTATCCGTCCGGAGAGGATACGCAGTATTTT
j_call: TRBJ2-3; d_call: .; clone_size: .; v_call: TRBV10-1; cdr3_aa: CASSESRQSTDTQYF; cdr3_nt: TGCGCCAGCAGTGAGTCCCGACAGAGCACAGATACGCAGTATTTT
j_call: TRBJ2-6; d_call: TRBD2; clone_size: .; v_call: TRBV13; cdr3_aa: CANNSGATPGANVLTF; cdr3_nt: TGTGCCAACAATAGCGGGGCCACCCCTGGGGCCAACGTCCTGACTTTC
j_call: TRBJ2-1; d_call: TRBD1; clone_size: .; v_call: TRBV6-1; cdr3_aa: CASSYGQASNEQFF; cdr3_nt: TGTGCCAGCAGCTATGGACAGGCCAGCAATGAGCAGTTCTTC
j_call: TRBJ1-4; d_call: .; clone_size: .; v_call: TRBV4-1; cdr3_aa: CASSQVWREKLFF; cdr3_nt: TGCGCCAGCAGCCAAGTGTGGAGAGAAAAACTGTTTTTT
j_call: TRBJ2-4; d_call: TRBD1; clone_size: .; v_call: TRBV28; cdr3_aa: CASSFQGAGAKNIQYF; cdr3_nt: TGTGCCAGCAGTTTTCAGGGGGCGGGGGCCAAAAACATTCAGTACTTC
j_call: TRBJ1-6; d_call: .; clone_size: .; v_call: TRBV7-3; cdr3_aa: CASSFGRHSPLHF; cdr3_nt: TGTGCCAGCAGCTTTGGGCGACATTCACCCCTCCACTTT
j_call: TRBJ1-1; d_call: .; clone_size: few; v_call: TRBV25-1; cdr3_aa: CASSGLSGEAFF; cdr3_nt: TGTGCCAGCAGTGGGCTTTCTGGTGAAGCTTTCTTT
j_call: TRBJ1-1; d_call: .; clone_size: .; v_call: TRBV7-9; cdr3_aa: CASSLTEGAFF; cdr3_nt: TGTGCCAGCAGCTTAACAGAAGGAGCTTTCTTT
j_call: TRBJ2-1; d_call: .; clone_size: .; v_call: TRBV6-1; cdr3_aa: CASRHREGEQFF; cdr3_nt: TGTGCCAGCAGGCACAGGGAGGGTGAGCAGTTCTTC
j_call: TRBJ1-1; d_call: .; clone_size: .; v_call: TRBV4-2; cdr3_aa: CASSQEWGGMNTEAFF; cdr3_nt: TGTGCCAGCAGCCAAGAGTGGGGGGGAATGAACACTGAAGCTTTCTTT
j_call: TRBJ1-5; d_call: TRBD1; clone_size: .; v_call: TRBV27; cdr3_aa: CASSPSTGYSNQPQHF; cdr3_nt: TGTGCCAGCAGTCCTTCGACAGGGTATAGCAATCAGCCCCAGCATTTT
j_call: TRBJ1-2; d_call: .; clone_size: .; v_call: TRBV28; cdr3_aa: CASSLPGGYGYTF; cdr3_nt: TGTGCCAGCAGTCTGCCGGGGGGGTATGGCTACACCTTC
j_call: TRBJ2-7; d_call: TRBD1; clone_size: .; v_call: TRBV5-1; cdr3_aa: CASSLAVRTGSSYEQYF; cdr3_nt: TGCGCCAGCAGCTTGGCCGTTAGGACAGGCAGTTCCTACGAGCAGTACTTC
j_call: TRBJ1-2; d_call: .; clone_size: .; v_call: TRBV2; cdr3_aa: CASRDYRLNYGYTF; cdr3_nt: TGTGCCAGCAGGGACTACAGGCTTAACTATGGCTACACCTTC
j_call: TRBJ1-5; d_call: .; clone_size: few; v_call: TRBV7-9; cdr3_aa: CASSLGGSGDQPQHF; cdr3_nt: TGTGCCAGCAGCTTAGGCGGTTCGGGGGACCAGCCCCAGCATTTT
j_call: TRBJ1-1; d_call: .; clone_size: .; v_call: TRBV6-4; cdr3_aa: CASRPRGGNTEAFF; cdr3_nt: TGTGCCAGCAGACCACGGGGGGGAAACACTGAAGCTTTCTTT
j_call: TRBJ2-6; d_call: .; clone_size: .; v_call: TRBV30; cdr3_aa: CAWSVSRTENSGANVLTF; cdr3_nt: TGTGCCTGGAGTGTGTCAAGGACAGAGAACTCTGGGGCCAACGTCCTGACTTTC
j_call: TRBJ1-2; d_call: TRBD1; clone_size: .; v_call: TRBV27; cdr3_aa: CASSFRQGGVGYTF; cdr3_nt: TGTGCCAGCAGTTTCAGACAGGGGGGTGTAGGCTACACCTTC
j_call: TRBJ1-5; d_call: .; clone_size: .; v_call: TRBV2; cdr3_aa: CASSDGLQPQHF; cdr3_nt: TGTGCCAGCAGTGATGGACTTCAGCCCCAGCATTTT
j_call: TRBJ1-1; d_call: TRBD1; clone_size: .; v_call: TRBV5-1; cdr3_aa: CASSSGTANTEAFF; cdr3_nt: TGCGCCAGCAGCTCCGGGACAGCGAACACTGAAGCTTTCTTT
j_call: TRBJ2-1; d_call: TRBD2; clone_size: once; v_call: TRBV4-1; cdr3_aa: CASSQELADTYNEQFF; cdr3_nt: TGCGCCAGCAGCCAAGAACTAGCGGACACCTACAATGAGCAGTTCTTC
j_call: TRBJ1-1; d_call: .; clone_size: .; v_call: TRBV30; cdr3_aa: CAWNQGTSMNTEAFF; cdr3_nt: TGTGCCTGGAACCAGGGGACGTCCATGAACACTGAAGCTTTCTTT
j_call: TRBJ1-1; d_call: .; clone_size: few; v_call: TRBV5-4; cdr3_aa: CASSLRGNTEAFF; cdr3_nt: TGTGCCAGCAGCTTGAGGGGGAACACTGAAGCTTTCTTT
j_call: TRBJ2-1; d_call: .; clone_size: few; v_call: TRBV2; cdr3_aa: CASRNGGYNEQFF; cdr3_nt: TGTGCCAGCAGGAACGGGGGATACAATGAGCAGTTCTTC
j_call: TRBJ2-2; d_call: .; clone_size: .; v_call: TRBV5-4; cdr3_aa: CASSTLPQATNTGELFF; cdr3_nt: TGTGCCAGCAGCACACTGCCACAGGCCACGAACACCGGGGAGCTGTTTTTT
j_call: TRBJ2-2; d_call: TRBD2; clone_size: .; v_call: TRBV7-2; cdr3_aa: CASSLMGGASGELFF; cdr3_nt: TGTGCCAGCAGCTTAATGGGAGGGGCGTCCGGGGAGCTGTTTTTT
j_call: TRBJ1-5; d_call: TRBD1; clone_size: .; v_call: TRBV2; cdr3_aa: CAGSRTGGSFSNQPQHF; cdr3_nt: TGTGCCGGCTCTAGGACAGGGGGCTCATTTAGCAATCAGCCCCAGCATTTT
j_call: TRBJ2-7; d_call: TRBD1; clone_size: .; v_call: TRBV2; cdr3_aa: CASSDFQGAAYEQYF; cdr3_nt: TGTGCCAGCAGTGATTTTCAGGGGGCCGCCTACGAGCAGTACTTC
j_call: TRBJ2-3; d_call: TRBD1; clone_size: .; v_call: TRBV9; cdr3_aa: CASSSGDRGSTDTQYF; cdr3_nt: TGTGCCAGCAGCTCCGGGGACAGGGGTAGCACAGATACGCAGTATTTT